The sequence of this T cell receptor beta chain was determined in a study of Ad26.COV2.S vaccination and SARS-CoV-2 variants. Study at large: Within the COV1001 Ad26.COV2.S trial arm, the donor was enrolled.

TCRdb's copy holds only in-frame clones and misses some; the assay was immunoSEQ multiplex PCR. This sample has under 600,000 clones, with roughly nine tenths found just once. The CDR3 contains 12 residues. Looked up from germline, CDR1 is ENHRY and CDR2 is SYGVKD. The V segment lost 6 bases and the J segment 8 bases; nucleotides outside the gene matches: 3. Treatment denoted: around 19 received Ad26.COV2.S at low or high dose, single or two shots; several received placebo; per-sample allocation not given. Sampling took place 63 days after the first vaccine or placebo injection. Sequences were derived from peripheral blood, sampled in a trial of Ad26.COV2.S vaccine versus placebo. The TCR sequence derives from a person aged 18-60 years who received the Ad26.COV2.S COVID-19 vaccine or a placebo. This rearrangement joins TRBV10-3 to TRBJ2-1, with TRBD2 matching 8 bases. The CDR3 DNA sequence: TGTGCCATCAGGGGGACTAGAGATGAGCAGTTCTTC. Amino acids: CAIRGTRDEQFF.